This T cell receptor (beta chain) was sequenced during a study of shared clonotypes between healthy human individuals. About the research overall: The donors, two women and a few men, were aged 18 to 49.

Naive CD8 cells lacked CD45RO and underwent positive selection for CCR7, leaving out terminally differentiated effector memory CD45RA+ cells. CDR1 and CDR2 from the germline V gene are MNHNY and SVGAGI (reference sequence). The V end lost 0 bases, the J end lost 0 bases, and 8 bases lay between the germline ends. This CDR3 spans 16 amino acids. Assay used: immunoSEQ multiplex PCR; TCRdb lists only in-frame clones, some missing. Of 1.5 million to 2.5 million clones in the sample, approximately 94% were seen once. The sequenced sample consisted of naive CD8+ T cells sorted from blood. The chain carries TRBV6-6 and TRBJ2-2; no clear D. The clonotype was recovered from a man aged 18 to 30 in good health. The CDR3 protein is CASSYSVQPNTGELFF. DNA for the CDR3: TGTGCCAGCAGTTACTCGGTACAGCCGAACACCGGGGAGCTGTTTTTT.